Detailed here is one TCR beta chain. Its antigen remains unknown. The sample originates from a study of shared clonotypes between healthy human individuals. The study's findings and limits: Rarefaction analysis demonstrated incomplete sorted-subset sequencing notwithstanding large depth.

Sequencing was performed with immunoSEQ multiplex PCR; in TCRdb, only in-frame clones are kept and a portion is missing. The sample lists roughly 1.4 million clones, approximately 98.5% occurring once. The CDR3 extends over 16 amino acids. Germline-derived CDR1 and CDR2 are LNHDA and SQIVND (reference sequence). Between the trimmed V and J ends, which lost 3 bases and 2 bases, there was a span of 16 bases. This sequence was found in a man younger than 40 in good health. This rearrangement joins TRBV19 to TRBJ2-5; tentative D call: TRBD2 (5 bases). Sequenced: naive CD4+ T cells sorted from blood. As to subset: CD45RA+ positively selected. The CDR3 spells CASSMASTRGQETQYF. In DNA, the CDR3 is TGTGCCAGTAGTATGGCCTCTACTAGAGGGCAAGAGACCCAGTACTTC. The variable domain in full, completed from reference TRBV19 and TRBJ2-5, reads DGGITQSPKYLFRKEGQNVTLSCEQNLNHDAMYWYRQDPGQGLRLIYYSQIVNDFQKGDIAEGYSVSREKKESFPLTVTSAQKNPTAFYLCASSMASTRGQETQYFGPGTRLLVL.